Listed here are 18 T cell receptor beta chains from one sample, sequenced in a study of T cell clonality in common variable immunodeficiency. Method: immunoSEQ multiplex PCR; TCRdb's copy keeps in-frame clones and lacks some. The sample shows roughly 42,000 clones, none of them appearing just once. Sequencing was done on a sample of peripheral blood mononuclear cells. Every receptor here comes from a person aged 18 to 69 in good health.

In its sample, this clone was seen a few times. From the germline J gene comes the end of the CDR3, since the read stops 3 residues before it. The genes are TRBV30 and TRBJ2-4, with no clear D. Germline CDR1 is GTSNPN and CDR2 is SVGIG (reference sequence). The CDR3 spans 14 residues. The CDR3 here is CAWSVSRQVYGQYF. CDR3 DNA, as far as it was read: TGTGCCTGGAGTGTATCTCGGCAGGTTTACGGT. The entire variable domain, with the rest obtained from reference TRBV30 and TRBJ2-4, is as follows: SQTIHQWPATLVQPVGSPLSLECTVEGTSNPNLYWYRQAAGRGLQLLFYSVGIGQISSEVPQNLSASRPQDRQFILSSKKLLLSDSGFYLCAWSVSRQVYGQYFGAGTRLSVL.

This clone occurred many times. The sequenced fragment ends 3 residues before the CDR3 boundary, so the rest is inferred from the germline J gene. The chain carries TRBV6-2 or TRBV6-3 and TRBJ2-7; TRBD1 aligns across 8 bases. This CDR3 has 15 residues. CDR1 MNHEY and CDR2 SVGEGT come from the germline V gene. V shed 2 bases, J shed 2 bases, and the junction held 5 bases outside the gene matches. The CDR3 sequence is CASSYGGTGPYEQYF. CDR3 DNA (partial): TGTGCCAGCAGTTACGGAGGGACAGGCCCCTACGAG.

In its sample, this clone was seen many times. The read terminates 3 residues ahead of where the CDR3 ends, so the germline J gene completes it. The chain is built from TRBV6-4 and TRBJ2-3, with D perhaps TRBD2 (6 bases). Trimming took 3 bases from V and 1 from J, leaving 14 bases between them. This CDR3 has 16 residues. Germline V gene sequence: CDR1 MRHNA, CDR2 SNTAGT. CDR3 amino acids: CASSDSPGLGTDTQYF. The covered CDR3 bases are TGTGCCAGCAGTGATAGCCCGGGACTTGGCACAGATACG.

This clone was counted at least ten times. The read comes to an end 3 residues before the CDR3 does, leaving the germline J gene to fill in the end. The rearrangement uses TRBV2 and TRBJ1-2; D is undetermined. V was clipped by 6 bases and J by 2 bases, with 4 bases between them. Germline CDR1 and CDR2: SNHLY and FYNNEI. This CDR3 is built from 11 residues. The covered CDR3 bases are TGTGCCAGCAGGCAGAACTATGGC. As protein: CASRQNYG. The CDR3, in full, reads CASRQNYGYTF.

This clone was observed at least ten times. The read terminates 3 residues before the CDR3 end, so the remaining end is supplied by the germline J gene. The genes are TRBV11-2 and TRBJ1-1; D gene uncertain. Trimming removed 0 bases from V and 7 bases from J, with 9 bases in between. CDR1 and CDR2 (germline): SGHAT, FQNNGV. The CDR3 is 13 residues long. The CDR3 protein is CASSLERGGEAFF. CDR3 bases read: TGTGCCAGCAGCTTAGAACGGGGTGGTGAA.

This clone occurred many times. The CDR3 here is CASSPAPLPQNGYTF. The sequenced CDR3 bases are TGTGCCAGCTCACCAGCCCCTTTGCCACAGAATGGC. The genes are TRBV18 and TRBJ1-2; D remains ambiguous. The read terminates 3 residues before the CDR3 end, so the remaining end is supplied by the germline J gene. The germline V gene encodes CDR1 KGHSH and CDR2 LQKENI. Trimming took 2 bases from V and 6 from J, leaving 16 bases between them. CDR3 length: 15 amino acids.

In its sample, this clone was seen many times. From the germline J gene comes the end of the CDR3, since the read stops 3 residues before it. The chain has TRBV6-2 or TRBV6-3 and TRBJ1-5; 7 bases are shared with TRBD1. The CDR3 is 14 residues long. The trim removed 0 bases at V and 5 bases at J, leaving 1 base unmatched. Germline CDR1 MNHEY, CDR2 SVGEGT. The CDR3 is CASSYSGTDQPQHF. Incomplete CDR3 DNA: TGTGCCAGCAGTTACTCGGGGACAGATCAGCCC.

In this sample, this clone turned up many times. The CDR3 end is not reached by the read, which stops 3 residues before it; the germline J gene fills it in. The chain employs TRBV18 and TRBJ2-7; 7 bases map to TRBD2. The CDR3 covers 15 residues. Germline V gives CDR1 KGHSH, CDR2 LQKENI. J gave up 1 base and V 6 bases, and 9 bases lay outside the gene matches. CDR3 DNA (partial): TGTGCCAGCTCGTGGAGGGCGGGGGTTTCCTACGAG. Translated, it gives CASSWRAGVSYE. The whole CDR3 reads CASSWRAGVSYEQYF. The full variable domain, completed using reference TRBV18 and TRBJ2-7, is NAGVMQNPRHLVRRRGQEARLRCSPMKGHSHVYWYRQLPEEGLKFMVYLQKENIIDESGMPKERFSAEFPKEGPSILRIQQVVRGDSAAYFCASSWRAGVSYEQYFGPGTRLTVT.

The table lists this clone with many counts. The missing CDR3 end, 3 residues past where the read stops, is filled in from the germline J gene. The V and J genes are TRBV20-1 and TRBJ1-1, with no clear D. The germline CDR1 and CDR2 sequences are DFQATT and SNEGSKA (reference sequence). V lost 5 bases and J lost 0, with 4 bases in between. The CDR3 spans 11 residues. CDR3 sequence: CSASVNTEAFF. CDR3 DNA, as far as it was read: TGCAGTGCTTCAGTGAACACTGAA.

A remark on this clone: Sequencing ends 3 residues short of the CDR3 end; the germline J gene provides the rest. J is TRBJ1-2 and V is TRBV6-2 or TRBV6-3; D gene uncertain. Germline CDR1 reads MNHEY; CDR2 reads SVGEGT. This CDR3 region has 15 residues. The sequenced part of the CDR3 DNA is TGTGCCAGCAGTTACGGCGCAGGCTCCTACAATGAC. It codes for CASSYGAGSYND. The full-length CDR3 reads as CASSYGAGSYNDYTF.

This clone was detected ten times or more. The read ends 3 residues shy of where the CDR3 ends; the end is completed using the germline J gene. The chain links TRBV18 to TRBJ1-1; D is ambiguous. V lost 3 bases and J 3 bases, leaving 5 bases between the germline ends. This CDR3 has 12 residues. Germline-derived CDR1 and CDR2 are KGHSH and LQKENI. Partial CDR3 DNA: TGTGCCAGCTCACCCAGCGACACTGAA. This translates into CASSPSDTE. The full CDR3 reads CASSPSDTEAFF. Looking up the rest from reference TRBV18 and TRBJ1-1 gives the full variable domain: NAGVMQNPRHLVRRRGQEARLRCSPMKGHSHVYWYRQLPEEGLKFMVYLQKENIIDESGMPKERFSAEFPKEGPSILRIQQVVRGDSAAYFCASSPSDTEAFFGQGTRLTVV.

In its sample, this clone was seen many times. Coverage ceases 3 residues before the CDR3 finishes, and the germline J gene fills in the end. The chain combines TRBV5-1 with TRBJ2-7, with 9 bases identical to TRBD2. This CDR3 has 16 residues. In germline, CDR1 is SGHRS, CDR2 YFSETQ. V lost 4 bases, J lost 5 bases, and 13 bases stayed unmatched. The CDR3 loop reads CASSPSRVAGVNEQYF. CDR3 DNA (partial): TGCGCCAGCAGCCCATCCAGGGTAGCGGGAGTCAACGAG.

By its share, this clone is medium-sized (0.01 to 0.1%). Read data end 3 residues before the CDR3 end; the end is taken from the germline J gene. The chain links TRBV14 to TRBJ2-7, with 7 bases aligning to TRBD1. With V trimmed by 0 bases and J by 4 bases, 0 bases remained unmatched. The CDR3 consists of 13 residues. Germline loops: CDR1 SGHDN, CDR2 FVKESK. The CDR3 protein is CASSQDRGYEQYF. The covered CDR3 bases are TGTGCCAGCAGCCAAGACAGGGGGTACGAG.

This clone was seen many times. Read data end 3 residues before the CDR3 end; the end is taken from the germline J gene. This sequence joins TRBV7-2 and TRBJ1-2; D may be TRBD1 (6 bases). V was trimmed by 5 bases and J by 3 bases, leaving 13 bases between them. Per germline, CDR1 SGHTA and CDR2 FQGNSA. The CDR3 consists of 14 residues. The CDR3 reads CASSPSGADYGYTF. The covered CDR3 bases are TGTGCCAGCAGCCCGTCAGGGGCGGACTATGGC.

This clone was picked up many times. The CDR3 end falls 3 residues outside the read, so it is completed with the germline J gene. The gene calls are TRBV7-9 and TRBJ2-7, with unresolved D. Per germline, CDR1 SEHNR and CDR2 FQNEAQ (reference sequence). The CDR3 has 12 amino acids. With 2 bases removed from V and 6 bases from J, the gap between germline ends came to 8 bases. The CDR3 loop is CASSLRVGEQYF. The part of the CDR3 DNA that was read is TGTGCCAGCAGCTTACGCGTCGGCGAG.

This clone has ten or more counts. The CDR3 is CASSLSSGGGETQYF. Partial CDR3 DNA: TGTGCCAGCAGCTTAAGTAGCGGGGGAGGAGAGACC. The chain employs TRBV7-3 and TRBJ2-5, with 9 bases lining up with TRBD2. The read ends 3 residues shy of where the CDR3 ends; the end is completed using the germline J gene. V trimming: 1 base; J trimming: 4 bases; junction bases outside the gene matches: 4. CDR3 length: 15 residues. CDR1 SGHTA and CDR2 FQGTGA come from the germline V gene.

This clone was detected ten times or more. The read terminates 3 residues before the CDR3 end, so the remaining end is supplied by the germline J gene. The chain combines TRBV5-6 with TRBJ1-1; D not certain. CDR3 length equals 13 residues. CDR1 is SGHDT, CDR2 YYEEEE, per germline. The V and J ends lost 0 bases and 3 bases respectively, with 6 bases between them. The sequenced part of the CDR3 DNA is TGTGCCAGCAGCTTGGGCGCTTACACTGAA. Translated: CASSLGAYTE. The entire CDR3 protein reads CASSLGAYTEAFF.

This clone was seen at least ten times. An end of the junction differs from the germline gene, which may be a read error. Read data end 3 residues before the CDR3 end; the end is taken from the germline J gene. This sequence joins TRBV7-9 and TRBJ2-2; 9 bases are a match to TRBD2. CDR3 length: 15 amino acids. Germline loops: CDR1 SEHNR, CDR2 FQNEAQ (reference sequence). The chain's CDR3 is CASTGGRANTGELFF. The CDR3 bases that were read are TGTGCCAGCACCGGCGGGAGGGCGAATACCGGGGAG.